This TCR beta chain came from a study of blood T cell repertoires in COVID-19 (dated by TCRdb to between 2020 and 2021). For the study in its entirety: Samples covering the acute and convalescent phases of COVID-19 were provided by collaborators in the United States, Italy and Spain. The material from the prospective study consisted of cDNA or gDNA derived from T cells, B-cell-depleted T cells, or PBMCs. Deeply sampled blood TCRbeta repertoires from subjects exposed to, actively infected with, or recovered from COVID-19 were included in the dataset. A freely available public database, intended as a resource for researchers studying the immune response to SARS-CoV-2, is where the repertoires were released. Samples were obtained from the ongoing ImmuneRACE study (first 160 participants) and from over 1,000 subjects provided by 6 global collaborators. A de-identified subject ID, COVID-19 status, age in years and sex were almost always included in the sample metadata. Where HLA class I and class II types were available, the types were taken from metadata supplied by the sample provider, not from assay-based typing.

With respect to this clone: The specificity of this receptor is unknown. No clone much larger than this one lies a single base away; base qualities are absent.

Whole blood was collected in K2EDTA tubes by collaborating institutions according to the institutions' own protocols. For TCRbeta analysis, collaborators shipped samples as frozen whole blood, isolated PBMCs, or DNA extracted from either of those sample types. At the junction V is shortened by 5 bases and J by 4 bases, with 23 bases in between. Measured from the cysteine to the phenylalanine, the CDR3 is 17 residues long. CDR3 DNA is the only sequence kept; it has 51 bases, read in frame from the first base. The germline V gene encodes CDR1 LNHDA and CDR2 SQIVND (reference sequence). Beyond this particular receptor, the publication reports: Clinical and demographic metadata were provided uncurated, with the amount varying by source and participant.

TCRbeta CDR3 regions were amplified from genomic DNA by means of the immunoSEQ Assay, a bias-controlled multiplex PCR. In the paper's pipeline: Nucleated cell counts per sample were estimated from amplification of reference gene primers within the assay. To quantify the absolute abundance of each unique TCRbeta CDR3 rearrangement, sequence reads were collapsed and filtered. For each sample, productive Simpson clonality was calculated as the square root of Simpson's diversity index across productive rearrangements. As stored in TCRdb, this immuneACCESS dataset retains in-frame rearrangements with V and J assigned. A fraction of the clones does not appear; measured against another copy, unresolved V genes explain less than half of the discrepancy, and the remainder lacks a known reason. V and J calls and clone size are copied from that table; D and trimming were computed from the DNA. This sample lists approximately 450,000 clones; 80% to 90% were detected once. Together, the top ten hold 4% to 4.5% of the sample.

Input material: peripheral blood. The TCR originated in a woman in her twenties or thirties with acute or convalescent COVID-19. The sequence links TRBV19 to TRBJ2-5, with TRBD2 perhaps the D gene, on 6 matching bases. The CDR3 amino acid sequence is: CASSSLRGTNARETQYF. The DNA sequence reads TGTGCCAGTAGTTCCCTCCGGGGGACGAACGCTCGAGAGACCCAGTACTTC.